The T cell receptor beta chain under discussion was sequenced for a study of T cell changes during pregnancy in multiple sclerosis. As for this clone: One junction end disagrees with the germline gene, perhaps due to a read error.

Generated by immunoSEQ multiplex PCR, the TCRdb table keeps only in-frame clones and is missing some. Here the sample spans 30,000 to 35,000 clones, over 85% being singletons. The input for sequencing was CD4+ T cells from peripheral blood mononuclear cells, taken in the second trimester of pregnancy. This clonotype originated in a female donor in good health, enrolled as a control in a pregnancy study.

CDR3: CASRLEAATEAFF. The CDR3 coding sequence is TGTGCCAGCAGATTGGAGGCGGCCACTGAAGCTTTCTTT. The V gene is TRBV5-4, the J gene TRBJ1-1; the D is unclear. The germline CDR1 and CDR2 sequences are SGHNT and YYREEE (reference sequence). This CDR3 region has 13 residues. Full variable domain (rest looked up from reference TRBV5-4 and TRBJ1-1): ETGVTQSPTHLIKTRGQQVTLRCSSQSGHNTVSWYQQALGQGPQFIFQYYREEENGRGNFPPRFSGLQFPNYSSELNVNALELDDSALYLCASRLEAATEAFFGQGTRLTVV.